One sample yielded the 13 T cell receptor beta chains listed below, sequenced in a study of blood T cell repertoires in COVID-19. Produced via immunoSEQ multiplex PCR; TCRdb's table is partial and in-frame only. The sample carries a few hundred thousand clones, 85% to 90% recorded once. The material sequenced was peripheral blood. These receptors originate from a man aged 55 to 70 with acute or convalescent COVID-19.

J is TRBJ2-7 and V is TRBV5-1, with D uncertain. The CDR3 runs to 14 residues. Looked up from germline, CDR1 is SGHRS and CDR2 is YFSETQ. V lost 0 bases, J lost 9 bases, and 16 bases lay in between. CDR3 residues: CASSLDSAPRTQYF. DNA for the CDR3: TGCGCCAGCAGCTTGGACAGTGCCCCCCGAACGCAGTACTTC.

This sequence joins TRBV29-1 and TRBJ2-7; 8 positions match TRBD2. The CDR3 length is 13 residues. V trimming: 5 bases; J trimming: 7 bases; junction bases outside the gene matches: 10. CDR1 and CDR2 (germline): SQVTM, ANQGSEA. CDR3 loop: CSVIREGKGEQYF. The CDR3 region has the DNA TGCAGCGTTATCCGGGAGGGCAAGGGAGAGCAGTACTTC.

The CDR3 loop is CAWSGQRNTEAFF. The CDR3 coding sequence is TGTGCCTGGAGTGGGCAGCGGAACACTGAAGCTTTCTTT. This chain joins TRBV30 and TRBJ1-1; D gene ambiguous. V gave up 1 base and J gave up 1 base, with 7 bases separating them. Germline CDR1 GTSNPN, CDR2 SVGIG (reference sequence). The CDR3 runs to 13 residues. The whole variable domain, remainder taken from reference TRBV30 and TRBJ1-1, is SQTIHQWPATLVQPVGSPLSLECTVEGTSNPNLYWYRQAAGRGLQLLFYSVGIGQISSEVPQNLSASRPQDRQFILSSKKLLLSDSGFYLCAWSGQRNTEAFFGQGTRLTVV.

V usage is TRBV5-8 and J usage is TRBJ2-3; the D gene is possibly TRBD2 (6 bases). Per the germline V gene, CDR1 is SGHTS and CDR2 is YDEGEE. V was cut by 2 bases and J by 4 bases, with 14 bases left in between. The CDR3 extends over 15 amino acids. As DNA, the CDR3 is TGTGCCAGCAGCTTTGACGGGAGATTGTCAGATACGCAGTATTTT. Protein sequence: CASSFDGRLSDTQYF.

This clone was detected only a few times. The V and J genes are TRBV19 and TRBJ1-1; D perhaps matches TRBD1 (5 bases). Trimming removed 4 bases from V and 3 bases from J, with 18 bases in between. Germline CDR1 reads LNHDA; CDR2 reads SQIVND (reference sequence). CDR3 length equals 16 residues. The CDR3: CASSKPPGTGDTEAFF. The DNA of the CDR3 is TGTGCCAGTAGTAAACCCCCTGGGACGGGGGACACTGAAGCTTTCTTT.

The rearrangement uses TRBV6-1 and TRBJ1-2; weak D call: TRBD1 (5 bases). V lost 3 bases and J lost 2, with 13 bases in between. The CDR3 consists of 15 residues. CDR1 and CDR2 from the germline V gene are MNHNS and SASEGT. CDR3 nucleotides: TGTGCCAGCAGTGACCGGCAGGGACTGAACTATGGCTACACCTTC. Its protein product is CASSDRQGLNYGYTF.

The chain combines TRBV3-1 (or the pseudogene TRBV3-2) with TRBJ1-3; no reliable D call. The CDR3 extends over 13 amino acids. V was clipped by 2 bases and J by 4 bases, with 6 bases between them. Germline lookup yields CDR1 LGHDT and CDR2 YNNKEL (reference sequence). The CDR3 DNA is TGTGCCAGCAGCCAACCGGAGGGAAACACCATATATTTT. Residues: CASSQPEGNTIYF.

As DNA, the CDR3 is TGTGCCAGCAGTAGTACAGGCCTCAACTATGGCTACACCTTC. It codes for CASSSTGLNYGYTF. The chain uses TRBV2 and TRBJ1-2; tentatively, D is TRBD1 (5 bases). This CDR3 has 14 amino acids. The ends were cut back, 5 bases at V and 2 bases at J, with 12 bases in the middle. CDR1 is SNHLY and CDR2 is FYNNEI in the germline V gene.

V gene TRBV7-9 combines with J gene TRBJ1-3; unclear D gene. V lost 2 bases and J lost 2, with 10 bases in between. The germline gives CDR1 SEHNR, CDR2 FQNEAQ (reference sequence). CDR3 length: 15 amino acids. The CDR3 protein is CASSLREGPGNTIYF. DNA of the CDR3: TGTGCCAGCAGCTTACGAGAGGGCCCTGGAAACACCATATATTTT. Full variable domain (rest looked up from reference TRBV7-9 and TRBJ1-3): DTGVSQNPRHKITKRGQNVTFRCDPISEHNRLYWYRQTLGQGPEFLTYFQNEAQLEKSRLLSDRFSAERPKGSFSTLEIQRTEQGDSAMYLCASSLREGPGNTIYFGEGSWLTVV.

The chain recombines TRBV6-5 with TRBJ2-2; 7 bases are a match to TRBD2. V lost 5 bases and J lost 9; bases outside the gene matches: 9. Germline V lookup: CDR1 MNHEY, CDR2 SVGAGI. The CDR3 has 14 residues. CDR3 sequence: CASSPAGTARELFF. The CDR3 nucleotides are TGTGCCAGCAGTCCAGCGGGGACGGCCCGGGAGCTGTTTTTT.

J is TRBJ2-1 and V is TRBV4-1; the match to TRBD2 covers 7 bases. The J segment lost 7 bases and the V segment lost 0 bases, leaving 6 bases of the junction unmatched. CDR3 length equals 15 residues. CDR1 is MGHRA, CDR2 YSYEKL, per germline. The CDR3 loop reads CASSQDGTMMNEQFF. In nucleotides, the CDR3 is TGCGCCAGCAGCCAAGACGGGACTATGATGAATGAGCAGTTCTTC.

The chain joins TRBV7-3 to TRBJ2-3, with no clear D. Trimming pared 2 bases from V and 4 bases from J, leaving 7 bases between. CDR1 and CDR2 from the germline V gene are SGHTA and FQGTGA. The CDR3 contains 13 residues. CDR3 sequence (DNA): TGTGCCAGCAGCTTATCACTTGCAGATACGCAGTATTTT. The encoded protein is CASSLSLADTQYF. The full variable domain, completed using reference TRBV7-3 and TRBJ2-3, is GAGVSQTPSNKVTEKGKYVELRCDPISGHTALYWYRQSLGQGPEFLIYFQGTGAADDSGLPNDRFFAVRPEGSVSTLKIQRTERGDSAVYLCASSLSLADTQYFGPGTRLTVL.

V gene TRBV6-5 combines with J gene TRBJ2-7, with TRBD2 matching over 10 bases. J lost 3 bases, V lost 2 bases, and 7 bases had no gene match. CDR1 is MNHEY, CDR2 SVGAGI, per germline. CDR3 length: 16 residues. The chain's CDR3 is CASSYSGRAGFYEQYF. CDR3 in DNA: TGTGCCAGCAGTTACAGCGGGAGGGCGGGTTTCTACGAGCAGTACTTC.